This T cell receptor beta chain was identified in a study of shared clonotypes between healthy human individuals. A deep-level run was used for the assay. In the authors' methods: Junction-only sequences produced by ImmunoSEQ had no quality scores, so filtering differed. The method was immunoSEQ multiplex PCR; TCRdb's version includes in-frame clones alone and lacks a portion of them. That table is the source of V, J and clone size, and D and trimming were worked out from the DNA. The sample lists over a million clones, around 78% occurring once. The CDR3 totals 12 residues. Trimming took 2 bases from V and 5 from J, leaving 6 bases between them. Germline V lookup: CDR1 SGHDN, CDR2 FVKESK. This clone has just one count. Within the sample, other DNA sequences also encode this same CDR3. In the CD4+ fraction, cells were divided into CD45RA+ naive and CD45RA-negative memory subsets.

The chain employs TRBV14 and TRBJ2-5; D remains unclear. This TCR came from a man between 18 and 35 years old in good health. Some clones in this sample may be carry-over from other donors' samples. Material for sequencing was memory CD4+ T cells from PBMCs. Subset of the sample: CD45RA-negative fraction. The CDR3 loop reads CASSQLGETQYF. CDR3 DNA: TGTGCCAGCAGCCAATTGGGGGAGACCCAGTACTTC.